This T cell receptor (beta chain) comes out of a study of CD8+CD57+ T cells in acquired aplastic anemia. The J segment lost 5 bases and the V segment lost 3 bases, leaving 5 bases of the junction unmatched. The CDR3 runs 13 residues. Germline V gene lookup returns CDR1 DFQATT and CDR2 SNEGSKA (reference sequence). Profiles of TCR beta VDJ and CDR3 were generated from a genomic DNA template. A single record per CDR3 protein comes from TCRdb applying MiXCR to the reads. The sample records about 160,000 distinct CDR3 sequences, less than 60% being singletons. All sequencing subjects had displayed CD8+CD57+ cell expansion on flow cytometry.

The genes are TRBV20-1 and TRBJ2-7; TRBD2 matches at 9 bases. The material sequenced was sorted CD4+, CD8+, or CD8+CD57+ T cells (not recorded which) from PBMCs. The sequence was obtained from a human donor with aplastic anemia. CDR3 nucleotides: TGCAGTGCTAGGGGACTAGCAACGAACGAGCAGTACTTC. It is translated as CSARGLATNEQYF.